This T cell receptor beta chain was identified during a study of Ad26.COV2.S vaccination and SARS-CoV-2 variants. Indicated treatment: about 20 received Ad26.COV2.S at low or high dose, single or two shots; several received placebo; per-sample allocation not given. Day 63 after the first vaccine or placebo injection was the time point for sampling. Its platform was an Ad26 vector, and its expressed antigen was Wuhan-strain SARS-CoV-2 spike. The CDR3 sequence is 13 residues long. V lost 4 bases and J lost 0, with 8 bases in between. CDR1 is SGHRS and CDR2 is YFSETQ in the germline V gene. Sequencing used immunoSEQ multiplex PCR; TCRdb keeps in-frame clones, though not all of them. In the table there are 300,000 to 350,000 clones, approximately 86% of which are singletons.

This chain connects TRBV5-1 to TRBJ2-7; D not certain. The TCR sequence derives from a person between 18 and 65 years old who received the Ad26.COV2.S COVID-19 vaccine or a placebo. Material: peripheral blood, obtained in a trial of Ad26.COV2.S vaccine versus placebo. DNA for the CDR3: TGCGCCAGCAGCCGGACGGACTCCTACGAGCAGTACTTC. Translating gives CASSRTDSYEQYF. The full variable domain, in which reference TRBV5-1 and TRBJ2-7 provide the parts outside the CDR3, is KAGVTQTPRYLIKTRGQQVTLSCSPISGHRSVSWYQQTPGQGLQFLFEYFSETQRNKGNFPGRFSGRQFSNSRSEMNVSTLELGDSALYLCASSRTDSYEQYFGPGTRLTVT.